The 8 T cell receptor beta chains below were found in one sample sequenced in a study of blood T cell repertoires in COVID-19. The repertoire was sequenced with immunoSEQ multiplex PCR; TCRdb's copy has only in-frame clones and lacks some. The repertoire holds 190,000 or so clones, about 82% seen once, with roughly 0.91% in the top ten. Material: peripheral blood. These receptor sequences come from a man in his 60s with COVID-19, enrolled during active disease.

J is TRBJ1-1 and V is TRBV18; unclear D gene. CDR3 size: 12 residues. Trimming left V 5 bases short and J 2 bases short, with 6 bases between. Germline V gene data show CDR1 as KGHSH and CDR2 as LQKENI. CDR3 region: CASSDSNTEAFF. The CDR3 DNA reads TGTGCCAGCTCAGATAGTAACACTGAAGCTTTCTTT. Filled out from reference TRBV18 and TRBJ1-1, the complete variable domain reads NAGVMQNPRHLVRRRGQEARLRCSPMKGHSHVYWYRQLPEEGLKFMVYLQKENIIDESGMPKERFSAEFPKEGPSILRIQQVVRGDSAAYFCASSDSNTEAFFGQGTRLTVV.

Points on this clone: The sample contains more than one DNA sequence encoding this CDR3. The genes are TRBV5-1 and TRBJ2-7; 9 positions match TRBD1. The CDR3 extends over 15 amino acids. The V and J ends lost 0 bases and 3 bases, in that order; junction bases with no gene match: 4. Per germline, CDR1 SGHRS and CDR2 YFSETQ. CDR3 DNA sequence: TGCGCCAGCAGCTTGGGTGGGACAGGGTACTACGAGCAGTACTTC. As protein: CASSLGGTGYYEQYF. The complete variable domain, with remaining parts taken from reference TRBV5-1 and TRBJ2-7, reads KAGVTQTPRYLIKTRGQQVTLSCSPISGHRSVSWYQQTPGQGLQFLFEYFSETQRNKGNFPGRFSGRQFSNSRSEMNVSTLELGDSALYLCASSLGGTGYYEQYFGPGTRLTVT.

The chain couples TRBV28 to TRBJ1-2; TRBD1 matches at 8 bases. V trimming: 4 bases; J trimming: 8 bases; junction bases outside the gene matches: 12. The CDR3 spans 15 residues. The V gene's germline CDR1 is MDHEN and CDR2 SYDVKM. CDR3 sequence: CASSSQDRADRGYTF. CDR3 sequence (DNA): TGTGCCAGCAGTTCCCAGGACAGGGCCGATCGAGGCTACACCTTC.

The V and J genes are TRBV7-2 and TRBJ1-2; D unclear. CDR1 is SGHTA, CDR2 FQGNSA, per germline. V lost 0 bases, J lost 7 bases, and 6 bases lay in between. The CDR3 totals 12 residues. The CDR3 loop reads CASSLARGGYTF. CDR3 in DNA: TGTGCCAGCAGCTTAGCACGGGGTGGCTACACCTTC.

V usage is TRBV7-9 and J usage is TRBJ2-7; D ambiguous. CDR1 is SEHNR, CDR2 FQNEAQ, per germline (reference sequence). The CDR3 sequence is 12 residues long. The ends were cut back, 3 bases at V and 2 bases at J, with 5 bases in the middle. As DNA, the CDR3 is TGTGCCAGCAGCTTGAGAACCTACGAGCAGTACTTC. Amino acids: CASSLRTYEQYF.

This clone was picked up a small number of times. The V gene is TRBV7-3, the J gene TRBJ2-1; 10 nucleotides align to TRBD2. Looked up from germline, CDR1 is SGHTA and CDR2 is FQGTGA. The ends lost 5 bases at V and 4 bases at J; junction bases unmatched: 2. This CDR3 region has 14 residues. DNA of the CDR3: TGTGCCAGCAGCCTAGCGGGAGTATACAATGAGCAGTTCTTC. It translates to CASSLAGVYNEQFF.

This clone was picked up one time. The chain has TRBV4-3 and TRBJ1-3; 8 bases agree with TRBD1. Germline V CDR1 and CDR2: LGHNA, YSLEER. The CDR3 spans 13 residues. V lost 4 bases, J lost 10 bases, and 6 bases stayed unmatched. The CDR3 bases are TGCGCCAGCAGCCTAGGACAGGGTAGTACCATATATTTT. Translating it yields CASSLGQGSTIYF.

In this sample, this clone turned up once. The CDR3 sequence is CASSLGTGGNNSPLHF. The CDR3 nucleotides read TGCGCCAGCAGCTTGGGGACAGGGGGAAACAATTCACCCCTCCACTTT. The chain uses TRBV5-1 and TRBJ1-6, with TRBD1 identical over 10 bases. Germline V gene lookup returns CDR1 SGHRS and CDR2 YFSETQ. The CDR3 totals 16 residues. The V and J ends lost 0 bases and 7 bases, in that order; junction bases with no gene match: 4.